The rows below give T cell receptor beta chains drawn from one sample of a study of T cells in Graves' hyperthyroidism and ophthalmopathy. Using its own MiXCR run on the multiplex PCR reads, TCRdb lists one record per CDR3 protein. The sample records more than 300,000 distinct CDR3 sequences, about a sixth being singletons. Input material: blood. The origin of the receptors is a woman in her twenties or thirties with Graves' hyperthyroidism that later progressed to Graves' ophthalmopathy. The CDR3 runs from the conserved cysteine through the conserved F or W. D genes are given only for firm matches. Some rows mark clone size as missing; the rest say once, few, many or name a class of expanded clone.

v_gene,abundance,j_gene,d_gene,CDR3nt,CDR3aa
TRBV7-9,many,TRBJ1-1,TRBD1,TGTGCCAGCAGCTTTTGGACAGGCCTGAACACTGAAGCTTTCTTT,CASSFWTGLNTEAFF
TRBV5-1,-,TRBJ2-5,-,TGCGCCAGCAGCTTGGCCCCGGAGATTTGGGAGACCCAGTACTTC,CASSLAPEIWETQYF
TRBV2,-,TRBJ1-3,-,TGTGCCAGCAGCTTATCCGGGACCTTCTCTGGAAACACCATATATTTT,CASSLSGTFSGNTIYF
TRBV19,-,TRBJ2-4,-,TGTGCCACCTCCCCCCTCCAGGGGGGGAGGAACATTCAGTACTTC,CATSPLQGGRNIQYF
TRBV9,many,TRBJ2-3,TRBD2,TGTGCCAGCAGCGCAAGGACTAGCTCGAACACAGATACGCAGTATTTT,CASSARTSSNTDTQYF
TRBV6-5,many,TRBJ1-6,-,TGTGCCAGCAGTTACTCGAGTCAGCAGAATTCACCCCTCCACTTT,CASSYSSQQNSPLHF
TRBV19,-,TRBJ1-1,-,TGTGCCAGTAGTATACCCACCACAGGGAACACTGAAGCTTTCTTT,CASSIPTTGNTEAFF
TRBV29-1,many,TRBJ2-2,TRBD1,TGCAGCGTCGAAGCCGACAGGGGGCTGGGCACCGGGGAGCTGTTTTTT,CSVEADRGLGTGELFF
TRBV19,-,TRBJ2-3,-,TGTGCCAGTATGAGTTTAGCGAATAGAATTTCAGATACGCAGTATTTT,CASMSLANRISDTQYF
TRBV4-1,few,TRBJ2-1,-,TGCGCCAGCAGCCAAGTGCCACCTACGGTCAGCGGAACCTACAATGAGCAGTTCTTC,CASSQVPPTVSGTYNEQFF
TRBV12-3/TRBV12-4,many,TRBJ2-7,-,TGTGCCAGCAGTTTTGGGTCCTACGAGCAGTACTTC,CASSFGSYEQYF
TRBV20-1,many,TRBJ2-5,-,TGCAGTGCTAGAATAACAGGGACACAAGAGACCCAGTACTTC,CSARITGTQETQYF
TRBV19,-,TRBJ2-7,-,TGTGCCAGTAGTATAGGTGTTCGGGGATACGAGCAGTACTTC,CASSIGVRGYEQYF
TRBV30,many,TRBJ2-3,-,TGTGCCTGGAGTGTAAAGCCCCGGGAGTTATGGTCTGTTGATACGCAGTATTTT,CAWSVKPRELWSVDTQYF
TRBV3-1,few,TRBJ1-1,-,TGTGCCAGCAGCCGAAAAGAGGGCGACACTGAAGCTTTCTTT,CASSRKEGDTEAFF
TRBV29-1,once,TRBJ2-3,TRBD2,TGCAGCGTCGCCCCTAGCGGGAGGTCTTTTCCAGATACGCAGTATTTT,CSVAPSGRSFPDTQYF
TRBV27,few,TRBJ2-1,TRBD2,TGTGCCAGCAGTTTTTGGGCGGGAGAGGCGTCCAATGAGCAGTTCTTC,CASSFWAGEASNEQFF
TRBV7-9,many,TRBJ2-1,TRBD2,TGTGCCAGCAGCTTAGAAACGGGAGGGCCTTACAATGAGCAGTTCTTC,CASSLETGGPYNEQFF
TRBV30,many,TRBJ2-7,-,TGTGCCTGGAGTGTCGGTTTGGGGATTCTGGAGCAGTACTTC,CAWSVGLGILEQYF
TRBV7-2,many,TRBJ2-1,-,TGTGCCAGCAGCTTAGTAAGTGAGCAGTTCTTC,CASSLVSEQFF
TRBV12-3/TRBV12-4,-,TRBJ2-5,-,TGTGCCAGCAGGCCCGGGACCTTTTTGGAGACCCAGTACTTC,CASRPGTFLETQYF
TRBV12-3/TRBV12-4,-,TRBJ1-2,-,TGTGCCAGCAGAAGCGCCTATGGCTACACCTTC,CASRSAYGYTF
TRBV12-3/TRBV12-4,-,TRBJ2-5,TRBD1,TGTGCCAGCAGTCCCGACAGGGCCCCCACCCAAGAGACCCAGTACTTC,CASSPDRAPTQETQYF
TRBV7-8,few,TRBJ2-7,-,TGTGCCAGCAGCAGTCCCGATACAGGGATCTACGAGCAGTACTTC,CASSSPDTGIYEQYF
TRBV10-3,many,TRBJ1-1,TRBD1,TGTGCCATCAGTGGAATAGGACAGGGGTTGAACACTGAAGCTTTCTTT,CAISGIGQGLNTEAFF
TRBV30,many,TRBJ2-3,-,TGTGCCCTCATCGACAGGTTTTTCGGAAATACGCAGTATTTT,CALIDRFFGNTQYF
TRBV28,many,TRBJ2-3,-,TGTGCCAGCAGCCAAGTCGGCAGAAGCACAGATACGCAGTATTTT,CASSQVGRSTDTQYF
TRBV12-3/TRBV12-4,many,TRBJ2-5,-,TGTGCCAGCAGTATCGCAGGGGAGGGGGAGACCCAGTACTTC,CASSIAGEGETQYF
TRBV2,many,TRBJ2-2,TRBD1,TGTGCCAGCAGCGGTTCCACAGGGGTCGGCGGGGAGCTGTTTTTT,CASSGSTGVGGELFF
TRBV12-3/TRBV12-4,many,TRBJ1-1,TRBD1,TGTGCCAGCAAACTATGGACAGGGGGTATCACTGAAGCTTTCTTT,CASKLWTGGITEAFF
TRBV20-1,many,TRBJ2-2,-,TGCAGTGCCGGGACGGCGAACACCGGGGAGCTGTTTTTT,CSAGTANTGELFF
TRBV6-2/TRBV6-3,-,TRBJ2-5,TRBD1,TGTGCCAGCAGTCGCAGACAAAACAGGGGGCGAGAGATCCAGTACTTC,CASSRRQNRGREIQYF
TRBV2,many,TRBJ2-7,TRBD1,TGTGCCAGCAGTGAAGAGTCCCAGGGACAGGGAAACGAGCAGTACTTC,CASSEESQGQGNEQYF
TRBV2,few,TRBJ2-1,-,TGTGCCAGCAGTTGGACGAGCTCCTACAATGAGCAGTTCTTC,CASSWTSSYNEQFF
TRBV27,many,TRBJ2-1,-,TGTGCCAGCAGTCGGAACCACAATGAGCAGTTCTTC,CASSRNHNEQFF
TRBV20-1,many,TRBJ2-7,-,TGCAGTGCCAGTCCTACCTCCTACGAGCAGTACTTC,CSASPTSYEQYF
TRBV19,few,TRBJ2-1,-,TGTGCCAGTAGTATAGAGTTAGGCTACAATGAGCAGTTCTTC,CASSIELGYNEQFF
TRBV9,-,TRBJ2-3,-,TGTGCCAGCAGCCTAATGGGGGAGAGCACAGATACGCAGTATTTT,CASSLMGESTDTQYF
TRBV11-2,-,TRBJ1-2,TRBD1,TGTGCCAGCAGCCGAGGACAGGGGGGCGGCTACACCTTC,CASSRGQGGGYTF
TRBV20-1,many,TRBJ1-6,-,TGCAGTGCTAGAGATATGCAGCGGGATAACAATTCACCCCTCCACTTT,CSARDMQRDNNSPLHF
TRBV5-1,-,TRBJ2-6,TRBD1,TGCGCCAGCGGCTTGGGACAGGGGGCCCCTGGGGCCAACGTCCTGACTTTC,CASGLGQGAPGANVLTF
TRBV14,few,TRBJ2-7,-,TGTGCCAGCAGCCCTAGTCCAACAGGGGGGGTCTACGAGCAGTACTTC,CASSPSPTGGVYEQYF
TRBV5-6,-,TRBJ1-1,-,TGTGCCAGCAGCTCCCTCTTGGCAGGCCCTGAAGCTTTCTTT,CASSSLLAGPEAFF
TRBV19,few,TRBJ2-3,TRBD2,TGTGCCAGTAGTATAGGCCTAGCGGCCACAGATACGCAGTATTTT,CASSIGLAATDTQYF
TRBV4-1,-,TRBJ2-5,-,TGCGCCAGCAGCCGTCTTCAGGGGGAGACCCAGTACTTC,CASSRLQGETQYF
TRBV4-1,-,TRBJ2-7,-,TGCGCCAGCAGCCCCGCCGAGGGAGGGGGCTACGAGCAGTACTTC,CASSPAEGGGYEQYF
TRBV5-1,many,TRBJ2-2,-,TGCGCCAGCAGCGGGGGACGTGTGGGCGGGGAGCTGTTTTTT,CASSGGRVGGELFF
TRBV5-1,-,TRBJ2-1,-,TGCGCCAGCAGCTTGGACGGGGCCTACAACAATGAGCAGTTCTTC,CASSLDGAYNNEQFF
TRBV5-1,few,TRBJ2-1,TRBD2,TGCGCCAGCAGCAACGGACTAGCGGGGGGTGAGCAGTTCTTC,CASSNGLAGGEQFF
TRBV5-1,few,TRBJ1-1,-,TGCGCCAGCAGCTTTGTTGATCGCAGGGACACTGAAGCTTTCTTT,CASSFVDRRDTEAFF